This record concerns one T cell receptor beta chain sequence. The read is 3 residues too short to cover the CDR3 end, so that end is filled in from the germline J gene. This sample includes further DNA sequences coding for the same CDR3. Measured with immunoSEQ multiplex PCR; TCRdb has only the in-frame clones, and not every one. The sample table sets out some 25,000 clones. This sample is part of a study of T cells in women clearing cervical HPV infection. At the level of the study: Cases were women with histologically confirmed HPV16-related CIN3 or worse, including 2 invasive cancers. HLA type stays a possible confounder, typing being limited. Case blood was drawn a median around 140 days after lesion detection.

The CDR3 extends over 14 amino acids. Germline CDR1 and CDR2: SGHTA and FQGNSA. V was clipped by 4 bases and J by 4 bases; unmatched bases: 4. MY09/MY11 PCR detected cervical HPV DNA; dot-blot assigned genotypes. Sequenced sample: blood buffy coat. This rearrangement joins TRBV7-2 to TRBJ1-3; 7 bases agree with TRBD1. This TCR was sampled from a woman between 18 and 69 years old with a cervical HPV16 infection that either progressed to CIN3+ or cleared (not recorded which). The covered CDR3 bases are TGTGCCAGCAGCTATCAGACAGGGGGAAACACC. Its translation is CASSYQTGGNT. The entire CDR3 protein reads CASSYQTGGNTIYF.